This passage covers 12 T cell receptor beta chains from one sample sequenced in a study of cytomegalovirus exposure and HLA in healthy donors. The PCR had 60 Vbeta and 13 Jbeta primers. Profiled with immunoSEQ multiplex PCR; TCRdb holds only in-frame clones, not every one. Here the sample spans 55,000 to 80,000 clones, over 75% being singletons. Source material: PBMCs. These receptors were obtained from a middle-aged man in good health and CMV-seronegative.

This chain links TRBV6-5 with TRBJ1-1; D gene unclear. Germline V gives CDR1 MNHEY, CDR2 SVGAGI. This CDR3 is built from 13 residues. Trimming shortened V by 2 bases and J by 4 bases, and 8 bases separated the two germline ends. This chain's CDR3 is CASSYRGSTEAFF. CDR3 nucleotide sequence: TGTGCCAGCAGTTACCGAGGGTCCACTGAAGCTTTCTTT.

This clone was seen only a few times. The CDR3 DNA sequence: TGTGCCAGCAGCTTAATGACTAGCGGCTATACCTACAATGAGCAGTTCTTC. Translation: CASSLMTSGYTYNEQFF. The rearrangement joins TRBV7-6 to TRBJ2-1; TRBD2 aligns across 9 bases. The CDR3 contains 17 residues. V dropped 2 bases and J dropped 2; count of bases not matched to a gene: 7. Germline V gene lookup returns CDR1 SGHVS and CDR2 FNYEAQ.

The V gene is TRBV6-5, the J gene TRBJ1-5; 7 positions match TRBD1. V shed 8 bases and J 4 bases; nucleotides not matched to a gene: 5. The CDR3 length is 13 residues. Germline CDR1 and CDR2: MNHEY and SVGAGI. For the CDR3, the DNA is TGTGCCAGCGTGGGACAGTCAAATCAGCCCCAGCATTTT. Translating gives CASVGQSNQPQHF.

This clone was detected only once. This chain joins TRBV6-5 and TRBJ1-2; D call uncertain. In germline, CDR1 is MNHEY, CDR2 SVGAGI. The CDR3 consists of 12 residues. Trimming removed 5 bases from V and 6 bases from J, with 10 bases in between. Written as DNA, the CDR3 is TGTGCCAGCAGTGAGATATCGGATGGCTACACCTTC. This gives the protein CASSEISDGYTF.

This clone was recorded a few times. The rearrangement joins TRBV6-1 to TRBJ2-7; 8 bases are a match to TRBD2. The V and J ends lost 4 bases and 3 bases, in that order; junction bases with no gene match: 5. Germline V CDR1 and CDR2: MNHNS, SASEGT. The CDR3 is 14 amino acids. DNA for the CDR3: TGTGCCAGCAGTGTACTAGCGGACCTCTACGAGCAGTACTTC. Its protein is CASSVLADLYEQYF.

The rearrangement joins TRBV21-1 to TRBJ1-5. TRBV21-1 is a recognized pseudogene. CDR3 size: 14 residues. The CDR3: CASSRRVGNQPQHF. The CDR3 DNA reads as TGTGCCAGCAGCAGGCGGGTCGGCAATCAGCCCCAGCATTTT.

The chain joins TRBV28 to TRBJ2-3, with D possibly being TRBD1 (6 bases). V shed 6 bases and J shed 2 bases, with 30 bases lying between them. The CDR3 consists of 20 residues. The V gene's germline CDR1 is MDHEN and CDR2 SYDVKM. DNA for the CDR3: TGTGCCAGCAGCCCAAGGGGGATGCAATGGGGGACATCGCACACAGATACGCAGTATTTT. Translating it yields CASSPRGMQWGTSHTDTQYF.

This clone was seen a single time. The V call is TRBV5-1, the J call TRBJ2-1; D gene ambiguous. Germline V gene lookup returns CDR1 SGHRS and CDR2 YFSETQ. The CDR3 extends over 15 amino acids. Trimming took off 4 bases at V and 1 base at J, with 12 bases between the two ends. DNA for the CDR3: TGCGCCAGCAGCGTGCCGGGTCCTTCCTACAATGAGCAGTTCTTC. Translated: CASSVPGPSYNEQFF.

V gene TRBV15 combines with J gene TRBJ2-5; 7 nucleotides agree with TRBD1. Gene TRBJ2-7 matches the end of the DNA better, so the J call may be wrong. CDR3 length: 14 residues. The germline V gene has CDR1 LNHNV and CDR2 YYDKDF (reference sequence). The CDR3 here is CATSYRGPSYEQYF. The CDR3 coding sequence is TGTGCCACCAGCTACAGGGGCCCCTCCTACGAGCAGTACTTC.

Remarks on this clone: The junction departs from the called germline gene at one end, perhaps through a read error. The DNA of the CDR3 is TGTTCCAGCAGCGTTGATATGTCGGCGGACACCATATATTTT. It specifies CSSSVDMSADTIYF. The chain recombines TRBV7-9 with TRBJ1-3; D gene unclear. Germline V gene data show CDR1 as SEHNR and CDR2 as FQNEAQ (reference sequence). The CDR3 has 14 amino acids. The variable domain in full, with the rest retrieved from reference TRBV7-9 and TRBJ1-3, is DTGVSQNPRHKITKRGQNVTFRCDPISEHNRLYWYRQTLGQGPEFLTYFQNEAQLEKSRLLSDRFSAERPKGSFSTLEIQRTEQGDSAMYLCSSSVDMSADTIYFGEGSWLTVV.

This rearrangement joins TRBV7-2 to TRBJ2-5, with D tentatively TRBD1 (7 bases). TRBJ2-7 matches the DNA end more closely, so the J call is doubtful. Germline V gene lookup returns CDR1 SGHTA and CDR2 FQGNSA. The CDR3 has 15 amino acids. CDR3 nucleotide sequence: TGTGCCAGCAGCTTAGGTCAGGGGGGCCCCTACGAGCAGTACTTC. Amino acids: CASSLGQGGPYEQYF.

The rearrangement links TRBV10-3 to TRBJ2-3; the D gene is possibly TRBD2 (6 bases). Germline V lookup: CDR1 ENHRY, CDR2 SYGVKD. CDR3 length equals 13 residues. CDR3 bases: TGTGCTCCCAGAGAGTCGGGGGTCGATACGCAGTATTTT. It encodes CAPRESGVDTQYF.